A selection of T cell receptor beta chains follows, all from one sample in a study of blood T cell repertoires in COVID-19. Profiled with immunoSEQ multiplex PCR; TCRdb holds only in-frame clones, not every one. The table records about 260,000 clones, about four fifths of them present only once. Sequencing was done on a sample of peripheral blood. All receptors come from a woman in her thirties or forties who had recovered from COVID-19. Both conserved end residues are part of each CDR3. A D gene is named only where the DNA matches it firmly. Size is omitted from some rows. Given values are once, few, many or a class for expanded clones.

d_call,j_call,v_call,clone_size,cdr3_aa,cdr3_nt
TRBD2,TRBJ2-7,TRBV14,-,CASSQVPLTSGGYEQYF,TGTGCCAGCAGCCAAGTCCCGTTAACTAGCGGGGGTTACGAGCAGTACTTC
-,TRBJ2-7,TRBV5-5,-,CASSFQGPSYEQYF,TGTGCCAGCAGCTTTCAGGGTCCCTCCTACGAGCAGTACTTC
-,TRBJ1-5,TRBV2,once,CASSVVDSGDQPQHF,TGTGCCAGCAGTGTAGTAGACAGCGGGGATCAGCCCCAGCATTTT
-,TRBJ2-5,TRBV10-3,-,CAISGSQETQYF,TGTGCCATCAGTGGTAGCCAAGAGACCCAGTACTTC
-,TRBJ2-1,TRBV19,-,CASSMGRYNEQFF,TGTGCCAGTAGTATGGGCCGCTACAATGAGCAGTTCTTC
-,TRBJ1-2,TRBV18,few,CASSATGTEGIGYTF,TGTGCCAGCTCAGCAACCGGGACGGAGGGTATTGGCTACACCTTC
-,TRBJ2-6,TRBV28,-,CASSPLPSGANVLTF,TGTGCCAGCAGTCCTCTCCCCTCTGGGGCCAACGTCCTGACTTTC
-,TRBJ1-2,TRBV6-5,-,CASSTWGELGNGYTF,TGTGCCAGCAGTACCTGGGGGGAGCTAGGGAATGGCTACACCTTC
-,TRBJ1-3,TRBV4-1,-,CASSQHTAAAGNTIYF,TGCGCCAGCAGCCAACATACAGCGGCAGCGGGAAACACCATATATTTT
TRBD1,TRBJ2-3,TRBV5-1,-,CASSWGTGADTQYF,TGCGCCAGCAGCTGGGGGACAGGGGCGGATACGCAGTATTTT
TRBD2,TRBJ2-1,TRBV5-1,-,CASSLVTSGDNEQFF,TGCGCCAGCAGCTTGGTAACTAGCGGGGACAATGAGCAGTTCTTC
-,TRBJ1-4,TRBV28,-,CASNLQGMANEKLFF,TGTGCCAGCAATCTCCAGGGGATGGCTAATGAAAAACTGTTTTTT
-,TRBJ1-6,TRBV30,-,CAWSLGGDRNSPLHF,TGTGCCTGGAGCCTTGGGGGGGATCGGAATTCACCCCTCCACTTT
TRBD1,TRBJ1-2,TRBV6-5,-,CASSYSRTGVDYGYTF,TGTGCCAGCAGTTACTCGCGGACAGGGGTAGACTATGGCTACACCTTC